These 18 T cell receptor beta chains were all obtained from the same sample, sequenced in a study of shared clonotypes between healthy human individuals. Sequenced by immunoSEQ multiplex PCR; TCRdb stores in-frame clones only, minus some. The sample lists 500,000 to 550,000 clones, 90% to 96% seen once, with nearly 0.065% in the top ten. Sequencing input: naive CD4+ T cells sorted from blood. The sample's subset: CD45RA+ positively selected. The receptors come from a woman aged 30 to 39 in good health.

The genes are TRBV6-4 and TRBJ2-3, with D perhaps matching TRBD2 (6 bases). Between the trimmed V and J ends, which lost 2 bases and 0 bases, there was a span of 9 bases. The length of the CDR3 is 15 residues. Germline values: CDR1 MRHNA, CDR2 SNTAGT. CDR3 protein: CASSDPGTSTDTQYF. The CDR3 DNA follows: TGTGCCAGCAGTGACCCGGGGACTAGCACAGATACGCAGTATTTT.

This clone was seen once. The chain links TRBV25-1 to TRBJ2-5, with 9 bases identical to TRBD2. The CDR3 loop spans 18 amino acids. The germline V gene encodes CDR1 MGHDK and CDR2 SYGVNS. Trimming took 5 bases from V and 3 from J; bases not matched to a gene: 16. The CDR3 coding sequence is TGTGCCAGCAGTACCTTCGGGGGTAGCGGGGGAGTTGAAGAGACCCAGTACTTC. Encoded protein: CASSTFGGSGGVEETQYF.

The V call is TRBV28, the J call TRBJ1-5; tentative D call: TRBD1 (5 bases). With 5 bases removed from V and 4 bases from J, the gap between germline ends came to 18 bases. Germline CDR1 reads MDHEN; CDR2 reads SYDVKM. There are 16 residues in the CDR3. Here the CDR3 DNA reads TGTGCCAGCAGTGGGACGGGCCCCCTGCCTAATCAGCCCCAGCATTTT. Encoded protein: CASSGTGPLPNQPQHF.

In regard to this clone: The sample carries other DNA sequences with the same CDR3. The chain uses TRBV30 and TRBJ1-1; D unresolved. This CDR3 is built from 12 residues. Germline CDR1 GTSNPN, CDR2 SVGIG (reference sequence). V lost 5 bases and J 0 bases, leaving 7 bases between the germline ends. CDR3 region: CAWSRMNTEAFF. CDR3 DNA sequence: TGTGCCTGGTCACGCATGAACACTGAAGCTTTCTTT.

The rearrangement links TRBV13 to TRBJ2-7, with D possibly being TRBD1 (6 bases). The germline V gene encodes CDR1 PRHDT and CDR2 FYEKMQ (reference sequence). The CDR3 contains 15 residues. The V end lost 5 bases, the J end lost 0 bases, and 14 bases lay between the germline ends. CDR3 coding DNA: TGTGCCAGCAGCCCCGGACAGCTAGACTCCTACGAGCAGTACTTC. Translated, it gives CASSPGQLDSYEQYF.

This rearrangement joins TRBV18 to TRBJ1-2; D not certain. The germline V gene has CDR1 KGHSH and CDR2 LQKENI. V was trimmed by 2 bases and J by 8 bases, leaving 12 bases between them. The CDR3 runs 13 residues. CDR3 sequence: CASSPIKREGYTF. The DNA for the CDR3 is TGTGCCAGCTCACCAATCAAGAGGGAGGGCTACACCTTC.

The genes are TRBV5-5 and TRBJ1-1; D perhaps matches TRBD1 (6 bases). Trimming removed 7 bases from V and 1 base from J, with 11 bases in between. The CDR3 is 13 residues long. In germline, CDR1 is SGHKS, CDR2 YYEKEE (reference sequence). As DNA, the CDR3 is TGTGCCAGCGGCGGACAGACGAACACTGAAGCTTTCTTT. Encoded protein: CASGGQTNTEAFF.

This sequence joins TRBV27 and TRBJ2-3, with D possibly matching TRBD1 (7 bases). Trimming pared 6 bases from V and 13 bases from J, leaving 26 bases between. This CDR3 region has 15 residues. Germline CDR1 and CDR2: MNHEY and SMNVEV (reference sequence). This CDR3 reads CASRPRGTAPLTEYF. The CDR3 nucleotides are TGTGCCAGCAGGCCACGCGGGACAGCTCCTCTCACGGAGTATTTT.

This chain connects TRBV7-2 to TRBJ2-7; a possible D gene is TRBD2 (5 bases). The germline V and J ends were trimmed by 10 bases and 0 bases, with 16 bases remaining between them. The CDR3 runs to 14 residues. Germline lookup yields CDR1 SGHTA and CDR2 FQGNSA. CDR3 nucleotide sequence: TGTGCCATTTCTAGCTATTTGGGCTCCTACGAGCAGTACTTC. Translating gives CAISSYLGSYEQYF.

The CDR3: CASSYHGGAKNIQYF. The CDR3 DNA sequence: TGTGCCAGCAGTTACCACGGTGGAGCCAAAAACATTCAGTACTTC. The chain employs TRBV6-5 and TRBJ2-4; D is unresolved. The CDR3 spans 15 residues. The germline CDR1 and CDR2 sequences are MNHEY and SVGAGI. Trimming pared 2 bases from V and 0 bases from J, leaving 8 bases between.

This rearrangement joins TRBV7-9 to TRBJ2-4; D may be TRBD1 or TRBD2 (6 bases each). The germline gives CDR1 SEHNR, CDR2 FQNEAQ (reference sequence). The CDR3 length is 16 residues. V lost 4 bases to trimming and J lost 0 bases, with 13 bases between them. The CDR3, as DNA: TGTGCCAGCAGCTCAGAGGGGGGCTTAGCCAAAAACATTCAGTACTTC. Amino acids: CASSSEGGLAKNIQYF.

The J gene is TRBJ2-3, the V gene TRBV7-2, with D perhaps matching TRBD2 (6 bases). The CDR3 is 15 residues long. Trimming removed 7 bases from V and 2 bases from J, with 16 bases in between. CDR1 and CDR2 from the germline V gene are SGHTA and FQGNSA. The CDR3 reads CASTDRGGITDTQYF. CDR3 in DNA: TGTGCCAGCACCGACCGGGGCGGGATCACAGATACGCAGTATTTT.

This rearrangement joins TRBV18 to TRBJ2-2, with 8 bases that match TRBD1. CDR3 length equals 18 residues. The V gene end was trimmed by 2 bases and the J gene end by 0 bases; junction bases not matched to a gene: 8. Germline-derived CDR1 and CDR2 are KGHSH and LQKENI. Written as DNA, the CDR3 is TGTGCCAGCTCACCATCGACAGGGGCTCACGCGAACACCGGGGAGCTGTTTTTT. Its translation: CASSPSTGAHANTGELFF.

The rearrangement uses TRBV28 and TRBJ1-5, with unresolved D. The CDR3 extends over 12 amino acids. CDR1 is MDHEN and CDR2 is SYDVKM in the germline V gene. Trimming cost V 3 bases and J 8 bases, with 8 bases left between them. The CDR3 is CASSFGFEPQHF. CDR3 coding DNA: TGTGCCAGCAGTTTTGGGTTCGAGCCCCAGCATTTT. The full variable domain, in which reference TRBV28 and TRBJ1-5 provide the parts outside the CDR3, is DVKVTQSSRYLVKRTGEKVFLECVQDMDHENMFWYRQDPGLGLRLIYFSYDVKMKEKGDIPEGYSVSREKKERFSLILESASTNQTSMYLCASSFGFEPQHFGDGTRLSIL.

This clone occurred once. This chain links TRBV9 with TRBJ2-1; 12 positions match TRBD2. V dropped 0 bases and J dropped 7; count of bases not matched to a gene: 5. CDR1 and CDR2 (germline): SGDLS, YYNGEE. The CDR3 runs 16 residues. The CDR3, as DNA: TGTGCCAGCAGCGTAGGGGGGACTAGCGGGCTGAATGAGCAGTTCTTC. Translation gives CASSVGGTSGLNEQFF.

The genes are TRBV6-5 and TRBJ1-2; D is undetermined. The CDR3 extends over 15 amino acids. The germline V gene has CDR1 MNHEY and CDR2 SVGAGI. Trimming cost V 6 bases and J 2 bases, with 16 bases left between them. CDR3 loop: CASSTSRGVNYGYTF. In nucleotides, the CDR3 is TGTGCCAGCAGCACCAGCCGAGGAGTAAACTATGGCTACACCTTC.

As DNA, the CDR3 is TGTGCCAGCAGCTTCGACAGCTACAATGAGCAGTTCTTC. As protein: CASSFDSYNEQFF. The chain recombines TRBV5-6 with TRBJ2-1; the D gene is possibly TRBD1 (5 bases). The CDR3 spans 13 residues. The V gene lost 2 bases and the J gene lost 3 bases, with 6 bases spanning the gap. Germline-derived CDR1 and CDR2 are SGHDT and YYEEEE. Based on the CDR3 plus reference TRBV5-6 and TRBJ2-1, the full variable domain is DAGVTQSPTHLIKTRGQQVTLRCSPKSGHDTVSWYQQALGQGPQFIFQYYEEEERQRGNFPDRFSGHQFPNYSSELNVNALLLGDSALYLCASSFDSYNEQFFGPGTRLTVL.

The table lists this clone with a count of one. CDR3 protein: CASRKSGGATGELFF. CDR3 nucleotides: TGTGCCAGCAGGAAAAGTGGAGGAGCCACCGGGGAGCTGTTTTTT. This rearrangement joins TRBV7-2 to TRBJ2-2; D might be TRBD2 (5 bases). There are 15 residues in the CDR3. The ends were cut back, 6 bases at V and 4 bases at J, with 15 bases in the middle. The germline gives CDR1 SGHTA, CDR2 FQGNSA.